The 15 T cell receptor beta chains reported below all come from one sample, sequenced in a study of blood T cell repertoires in COVID-19. Method: immunoSEQ multiplex PCR; TCRdb's copy keeps in-frame clones and lacks some. The table lists 180,000 or so clones, 85% to 90% of them singletons. The specimen was peripheral blood. The receptors here all came from a man younger than 30 with acute or convalescent COVID-19.

The sample holds one count of this clone. J is TRBJ1-2 and V is TRBV28, with D perhaps matching TRBD1 (6 bases). Germline loops: CDR1 MDHEN, CDR2 SYDVKM. Trimming took off 5 bases at V and 7 bases at J, with 17 bases between the two ends. The CDR3 covers 14 residues. The CDR3 region is CASSTNPGQAGYTF. The CDR3 region has the DNA TGTGCCAGCAGTACCAATCCGGGACAAGCTGGCTACACCTTC.

The genes are TRBV2 and TRBJ1-1; tentatively, D is TRBD1 (6 bases). The length of the CDR3 is 13 residues. The V end lost 5 bases, the J end lost 1 base, and 8 bases lay between the germline ends. Looked up from germline, CDR1 is SNHLY and CDR2 is FYNNEI. CDR3 nucleotides: TGTGCCAGCAGTCAGGGACAGAACACTGAAGCTTTCTTT. Protein product: CASSQGQNTEAFF.

The CDR3 is CASSLDRGLGNTIYF. The CDR3 DNA sequence: TGTGCCAGCAGTCTGGACAGGGGGCTTGGAAACACCATATATTTT. The genes are TRBV28 and TRBJ1-3, with 11 bases lining up with TRBD1. V lost 5 bases to trimming and J lost 3 bases; unmatched junction nucleotides: 3. The CDR3 runs 15 residues. In germline, CDR1 is MDHEN, CDR2 SYDVKM.

The chain employs TRBV23-1 and TRBJ1-2; 8 bases line up with TRBD1. Being an ORF, TRBV23-1 has a function that is uncertain. Trimming at V came to 6 bases and at J to 0 bases, leaving 12 bases not matched to a gene. This CDR3 has 17 amino acids. CDR3 amino acids: CASSQTGGYYSNYGYTF. Here the CDR3 DNA reads TGCGCCAGCAGCCAAACAGGGGGTTATTACTCTAACTATGGCTACACCTTC.

This rearrangement joins TRBV19 to TRBJ2-6; unclear D gene. CDR3 size: 17 residues. Germline-derived CDR1 and CDR2 are LNHDA and SQIVND (reference sequence). V was shortened by 3 bases and J by 0 bases, with 12 bases between the two germline ends. In nucleotides, the CDR3 is TGTGCCAGTAGTATTCCAGGTTATTTCTCTGGGGCCAACGTCCTGACTTTC. It translates to CASSIPGYFSGANVLTF.

The genes are TRBV29-1 and TRBJ2-1; D is perhaps TRBD2 (6 bases). The CDR3 sequence is 15 residues long. Trimming pared 4 bases from V and 1 base from J, leaving 14 bases between. Germline values: CDR1 SQVTM, CDR2 ANQGSEA. The CDR3 sequence: CSVVRRGASYNEQFF. CDR3 nucleotide sequence: TGCAGCGTTGTAAGGCGGGGTGCTTCCTACAATGAGCAGTTCTTC.

The chain is built from TRBV11-2 and TRBJ1-4; a weak D match, TRBD1 (6 bases). Germline V gene sequence: CDR1 SGHAT, CDR2 FQNNGV. The CDR3 is 17 amino acids. Trimming pared 2 bases from V and 4 bases from J, leaving 17 bases between. In DNA form, the CDR3 reads TGTGCCAGCAGCTTATATCCCAGGGGCGTTCTTAATGAAAAACTGTTTTTT. Protein product: CASSLYPRGVLNEKLFF.

This clone was picked up one time. The chain joins TRBV5-5 to TRBJ1-4, with no clear D. Trimming took 0 bases from V and 4 from J, leaving 7 bases between them. The CDR3 has 14 residues. Germline V gene sequence: CDR1 SGHKS, CDR2 YYEKEE (reference sequence). CDR3 DNA: TGTGCCAGCAGCTTGGACAGCTATAATGAAAAACTGTTTTTT. Translated: CASSLDSYNEKLFF. Variable domain in full (rest from reference TRBV5-5 and TRBJ1-4): DAGVTQSPTHLIKTRGQQVTLRCSPISGHKSVSWYQQVLGQGPQFIFQYYEKEERGRGNFPDRFSARQFPNYSSELNVNALLLGDSALYLCASSLDSYNEKLFFGSGTQLSVL.

Only a few counts were recorded for this clone. The CDR3, as DNA: TGTGCCAGCAGCCCGGGACAGGGGACGGGCTACACCTTC. Translating gives CASSPGQGTGYTF. This chain uses TRBV7-3 with TRBJ1-2, with TRBD1 matching 10 bases. J was trimmed by 8 bases and V by 5 bases; bases with no gene match: 5. The CDR3 runs to 13 residues. CDR1 and CDR2 (germline): SGHTA, FQGTGA. The entire variable domain, with the rest obtained from reference TRBV7-3 and TRBJ1-2, is as follows: GAGVSQTPSNKVTEKGKYVELRCDPISGHTALYWYRQSLGQGPEFLIYFQGTGAADDSGLPNDRFFAVRPEGSVSTLKIQRTERGDSAVYLCASSPGQGTGYTFGSGTRLTVV.

This chain links TRBV5-8 with TRBJ2-3, with D possibly being TRBD2 (6 bases). The CDR3 runs to 15 residues. Looked up from germline, CDR1 is SGHTS and CDR2 is YDEGEE. The V and J ends lost 4 bases and 3 bases respectively, with 15 bases between them. DNA for the CDR3: TGTGCCAGCAGCGGCCGGGACTTCGTTACAGATACGCAGTATTTT. Protein product: CASSGRDFVTDTQYF.

Concerning this clone itself: Distinct nucleotide sequences in the sample also encode this CDR3. V usage is TRBV18 and J usage is TRBJ1-3; D is uncertain. The ends were cut back, 6 bases at V and 4 bases at J, with 7 bases in the middle. CDR1 is KGHSH, CDR2 LQKENI, per germline. The CDR3 extends over 12 amino acids. The CDR3 sequence is CASSPEGNTIYF. The CDR3 DNA is TGTGCCAGCTCCCCAGAGGGAAACACCATATATTTT.

The CDR3 DNA follows: TGTGCCAGCAGCTTAAGACCTGACGGGGTGCCCCCAGATACGCAGTATTTT. Translation gives CASSLRPDGVPPDTQYF. This chain connects TRBV7-3 to TRBJ2-3; a weak D match, TRBD2 (5 bases). Germline V gene lookup returns CDR1 SGHTA and CDR2 FQGTGA. Trimming took off 1 base at V and 4 bases at J, with 18 bases between the two ends. This CDR3 is 17 amino acids long.

This chain connects TRBV5-4 to TRBJ2-7, with D maybe TRBD2 (6 bases). V was trimmed by 0 bases and J by 2 bases, leaving 12 bases between them. This CDR3 is 15 amino acids long. CDR1 SGHNT and CDR2 YYREEE come from the germline V gene (reference sequence). The CDR3 protein is CASSLARGTPYEQYF. In nucleotides, the CDR3 is TGTGCCAGCAGCTTGGCCCGGGGGACGCCCTACGAGCAGTACTTC.

The chain is built from TRBV6-5 and TRBJ1-6; the match to TRBD1 covers 8 bases. Germline V gene data show CDR1 as MNHEY and CDR2 as SVGAGI. There are 15 residues in the CDR3. Trimming at V came to 6 bases and at J to 5 bases, leaving 6 bases not matched to a gene. CDR3 nucleotide sequence: TGTGCCAGCAGCGTAAAACAGGGGGATAATTCACCCCTCCACTTT. This translates into CASSVKQGDNSPLHF.

CDR3 nucleotide sequence: TGTGCCAGCACCCACCCTAGCATGAACACTGAAGCTTTCTTT. Protein product: CASTHPSMNTEAFF. V is TRBV28 and J is TRBJ1-1; unclear D gene. Trimming took 7 bases from V and 0 from J, leaving 12 bases between them. Per germline, CDR1 MDHEN and CDR2 SYDVKM. The CDR3 totals 14 residues.